This T cell receptor beta chain was documented in a study of cytomegalovirus exposure and HLA in healthy donors. Findings and limits, study-wide: The HLA-A and HLA-B alleles of most subjects were reportedly predicted accurately from TCR beta sequences. Rarity held for most TCR sequences, but there were some public TCRs that occurred in many donors. Previous analysis showed most TCR beta V segments were productive about 87% or about 30% of the time.

This clone was seen more than once but under ten times. Its matching antigen is unknown. Both 60 Vbeta primers and 13 Jbeta primers went into the PCR. TCRdb's copy holds only in-frame clones and misses some; the assay was immunoSEQ multiplex PCR. The profile covers more than 150,000 clones, with 75% to 85% appearing a single time and about 1.5% taken by the ten largest. The germline V and J ends were trimmed by 3 bases and 13 bases, with 10 bases remaining between them. The CDR3 sequence is 11 residues long. Per germline, CDR1 SGHTA and CDR2 FQGTGA. This sequence originates from a man between 18 and 29 years old in good health and CMV-seronegative. The sample comprised PBMCs. This chain uses TRBV7-3 with TRBJ2-1, with D perhaps TRBD2 (6 bases). The CDR3 sequence is CASSLGGKQFF. The CDR3 DNA is TGTGCCAGCAGCTTGGGAGGAAAACAGTTCTTC.